The entry that follows covers one T cell receptor (beta chain) sequence. Its antigen is currently unknown. From 5'RACE with constant-segment primers came TCR alpha and TCR beta cDNA libraries that carried sample barcodes and UMIs. TCRdb re-called the 5' RACE reads with MiXCR, one entry per CDR3 protein. The data hold under 150,000 distinct CDR3 sequences, with approximately 21% observed a single time. From germline, CDR1 is SGHRS and CDR2 YFSETQ. The CDR3 totals 14 residues. V lost 4 bases, J lost 4 bases, and 14 bases lay in between. The data are from a study of T-cell memory formation after mild COVID-19. In the study overall: Clusters of TCRs were largely donor specific.

Overall study results and limits: Clones that got smaller from day 15 to 85 had even CD4/CD8, while clones growing later tipped toward CD4+. Some SARS-CoV-2-responding clones were already detected in memory before infection.

The genes are TRBV5-1 and TRBJ1-2; D ambiguous. The receptor was isolated from a young man who had mild COVID-19 (a few samples of this study predate the infection). Cell type and time point are not known. Sequenced sample: PBMCs or a T cell subset sorted from them (not recorded which). CDR3 DNA sequence: TGCGCCAGCAGCGACGTCGGACGGGGCTATGGCTACACCTTC. As protein: CASSDVGRGYGYTF.